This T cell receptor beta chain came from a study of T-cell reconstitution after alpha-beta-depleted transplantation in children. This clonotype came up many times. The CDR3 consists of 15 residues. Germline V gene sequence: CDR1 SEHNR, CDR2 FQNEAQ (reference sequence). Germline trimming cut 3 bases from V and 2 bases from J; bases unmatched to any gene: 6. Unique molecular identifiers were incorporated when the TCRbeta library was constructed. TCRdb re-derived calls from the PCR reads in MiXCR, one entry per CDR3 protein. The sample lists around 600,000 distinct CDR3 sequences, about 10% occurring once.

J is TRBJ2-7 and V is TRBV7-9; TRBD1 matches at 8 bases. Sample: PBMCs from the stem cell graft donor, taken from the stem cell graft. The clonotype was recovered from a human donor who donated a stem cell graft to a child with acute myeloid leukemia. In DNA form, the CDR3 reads TGTGCCAGCAGCTTTTTTACAGGGGGAGCCTACGAGCAGTACTTC. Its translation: CASSFFTGGAYEQYF. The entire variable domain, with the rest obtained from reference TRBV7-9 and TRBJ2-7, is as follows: DTGVSQNPRHKITKRGQNVTFRCDPISEHNRLYWYRQTLGQGPEFLTYFQNEAQLEKSRLLSDRFSAERPKGSFSTLEIQRTEQGDSAMYLCASSFFTGGAYEQYFGPGTRLTVT.